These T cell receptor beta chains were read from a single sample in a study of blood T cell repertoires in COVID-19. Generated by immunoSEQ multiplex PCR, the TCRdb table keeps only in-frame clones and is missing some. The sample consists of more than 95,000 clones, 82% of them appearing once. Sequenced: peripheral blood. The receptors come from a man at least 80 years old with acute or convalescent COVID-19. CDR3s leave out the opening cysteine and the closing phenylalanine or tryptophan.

CDR3aa: ASSYSRTGSETQY
v_gene: TRBV6-2/TRBV6-3
j_gene: TRBJ2-5

CDR3aa: ASSLLDRTSGYT
v_gene: TRBV28
j_gene: TRBJ1-2

CDR3aa: ASSQTTSGGPTNTQY
v_gene: TRBV4-1
j_gene: TRBJ2-3

CDR3aa: ASSLGSGRGQETQY
v_gene: TRBV5-1
j_gene: TRBJ2-5

CDR3aa: ASSPAGGGNQPQH
v_gene: TRBV7-8
j_gene: TRBJ1-5

CDR3aa: ASSYSSRTGTETQY
v_gene: TRBV6-5
j_gene: TRBJ2-5

CDR3aa: ASTHPQADTQY
v_gene: TRBV7-9
j_gene: TRBJ2-3

CDR3aa: ASRELPGQGFTDTQY
v_gene: TRBV2
j_gene: TRBJ2-3

CDR3aa: ASSLRQGGNQPQH
v_gene: TRBV7-8
j_gene: TRBJ1-5

CDR3aa: ASSRRTGSTNEKLF
v_gene: TRBV25-1
j_gene: TRBJ1-4

CDR3aa: ASSLLPGTGTSEQF
v_gene: TRBV4-3
j_gene: TRBJ2-1

CDR3aa: ASSLQGAVYGYT
v_gene: TRBV14
j_gene: TRBJ1-2

CDR3aa: ASSSRGGISMTVTQY
v_gene: TRBV7-2
j_gene: TRBJ2-3

CDR3aa: ASSSRPGTGALNQPQH
v_gene: TRBV5-1
j_gene: TRBJ1-5

CDR3aa: ASSQGGGPTDTQY
v_gene: TRBV14
j_gene: TRBJ2-3

CDR3aa: ASSIRVNYGYT
v_gene: TRBV19
j_gene: TRBJ1-2

CDR3aa: ASSLGLLGGETQY
v_gene: TRBV5-4
j_gene: TRBJ2-5

CDR3aa: ASSTSQGVRSEAF
v_gene: TRBV9
j_gene: TRBJ1-1

CDR3aa: ASSRTASEPQH
v_gene: TRBV14
j_gene: TRBJ1-5

CDR3aa: ATSRPGQFNSPLH
v_gene: TRBV15
j_gene: TRBJ1-6

CDR3aa: ASSLGQYTGELF
v_gene: TRBV5-5
j_gene: TRBJ2-2

CDR3aa: ASSPQHGNGYT
v_gene: TRBV18
j_gene: TRBJ1-2

CDR3aa: ASSSEGSTDTQY
v_gene: TRBV7-2
j_gene: TRBJ2-3

CDR3aa: ASSLGQGGHEQY
v_gene: TRBV28
j_gene: TRBJ2-7

CDR3aa: ASSAGQGVKPQH
v_gene: TRBV19
j_gene: TRBJ1-5

CDR3aa: ASKPGLLGGTDTQY
v_gene: TRBV19
j_gene: TRBJ2-3

CDR3aa: AWSPRGSPLH
v_gene: TRBV30
j_gene: TRBJ1-6

CDR3aa: ASSPGNRVLAKNIQY
v_gene: TRBV18
j_gene: TRBJ2-4

CDR3aa: ASSSTAAVRMGYEQY
v_gene: TRBV11-3
j_gene: TRBJ2-7

CDR3aa: ASSLGGDRGQPQH
v_gene: TRBV7-2
j_gene: TRBJ1-5

CDR3aa: ASSPTWERAPYEQY
v_gene: TRBV27
j_gene: TRBJ2-7

CDR3aa: AWDSQGGSNTEAF
v_gene: TRBV30
j_gene: TRBJ1-1

CDR3aa: ASSLSGITGELF
v_gene: TRBV5-1
j_gene: TRBJ2-2

CDR3aa: ASAKGRSTYTDTQY
v_gene: TRBV2
j_gene: TRBJ2-3

CDR3aa: ASSRQGLAGRYSYEQY
v_gene: TRBV5-6
j_gene: TRBJ2-7

CDR3aa: ASSFPPTSGMGEQY
v_gene: TRBV7-2
j_gene: TRBJ2-7

CDR3aa: ASSSTAAGEQY
v_gene: TRBV27
j_gene: TRBJ2-7

CDR3aa: ASSRTGVETQY
v_gene: TRBV12-3/TRBV12-4
j_gene: TRBJ2-5

CDR3aa: ASSLGGPREQY
v_gene: TRBV7-2
j_gene: TRBJ2-7

CDR3aa: ASSQDRGNTEAF
v_gene: TRBV7-8
j_gene: TRBJ1-1